These 20 T cell receptor beta chains originate from one sample sequenced in a study of Graves' ophthalmopathy and Graves' hyperthyroidism. Amplification from RNA transcripts yielded the TCR beta CDR3 regions. In the first round, RT-PCR was carried out with HTBI primers, and a multiplex PCR formed the second round. TCRdb reprocessed the multiplex PCR reads with MiXCR, giving one entry per CDR3 protein. The sample carries about 340,000 distinct CDR3 sequences, roughly 15% recorded once. The specimen was peripheral blood. These receptors came from an adult man with Graves' ophthalmopathy.

This clonotype was seen repeatedly, ten times or more. The CDR3 region is CASRWTGNANEKLFF. The DNA of the CDR3 is TGTGCCAGCAGGTGGACAGGGAACGCTAATGAAAAACTGTTTTTT. This chain connects TRBV7-2 to TRBJ1-4, with 8 bases that match TRBD1. Germline lookup yields CDR1 SGHTA and CDR2 FQGNSA. This CDR3 region has 15 residues. Germline trimming cut 6 bases from V and 3 bases from J; bases unmatched to any gene: 6.

This clonotype has ten or more counts. Written as DNA, the CDR3 is TGTGCCAGCAACTTTCGGGGGATTAAGAGCTCCTACGAGCAGTACTTC. It yields the protein CASNFRGIKSSYEQYF. The chain is built from TRBV28 and TRBJ2-7, with D maybe TRBD2 (6 bases). The CDR3 runs to 16 residues. V lost 7 bases, J lost 0 bases, and 19 bases lay in between. Germline CDR1 MDHEN, CDR2 SYDVKM.

This clonotype appeared many times. The V call is TRBV6-2 or TRBV6-3, the J call TRBJ2-7, with D tentatively TRBD1 or TRBD2 (5 bases each). The V and J ends lost 6 bases and 0 bases respectively, with 12 bases between them. Germline CDR1 reads MNHEY; CDR2 reads SVGEGT. The CDR3 length is 14 residues. Here the CDR3 DNA reads TGTGCCAGCAGAGGGTGGGGGAGCTCCTACGAGCAGTACTTC. Amino acid sequence: CASRGWGSSYEQYF.

V is TRBV14 and J is TRBJ1-2; D unclear. Germline V CDR1 and CDR2: SGHDN, FVKESK. V lost 1 base and J lost 4, with 7 bases in between. This CDR3 region has 13 residues. The CDR3 bases are TGTGCCAGCAGCCAAGTTGTGGGCTATGGCTACACCTTC. Protein: CASSQVVGYGYTF. Combining the CDR3 with reference TRBV14 and TRBJ1-2 gives the whole variable domain EAGVTQFPSHSVIEKGQTVTLRCDPISGHDNLYWYRRVMGKEIKFLLHFVKESKQDESGMPNNRFLAERTGGTYSTLKVQPAELEDSGVYFCASSQVVGYGYTFGSGTRLTVV.

The sample holds a few counts of this clonotype. The chain links TRBV19 to TRBJ2-7, with D possibly TRBD2 on 6 matching bases. V was trimmed by 9 bases and J by 1 base, leaving 22 bases between them. The germline gives CDR1 LNHDA, CDR2 SQIVND (reference sequence). CDR3 length equals 16 residues. The CDR3 coding sequence is TGTGCCAGCGCCCCTAAAACGGGAGATTGGTCCTACGAGCAGTACTTC. This gives the protein CASAPKTGDWSYEQYF.

This clonotype has a count of ten or more. Its ends do not fully match the called genes, so a read error is possible. V gene TRBV7-3 combines with J gene TRBJ1-2; no clear D gene. CDR3 length: 16 amino acids. Germline V lookup: CDR1 SGHTA, CDR2 FQGTGA. The CDR3 sequence: CVSSLNPGSGEYGYTF. The CDR3, as DNA: TGTGTCAGCAGCCTCAACCCCGGATCTGGGGAGTACGGCTACACCTTC.

This clonotype has at least ten counts. The rearrangement uses TRBV30 and TRBJ1-3; D is uncertain. The CDR3 runs to 11 residues. V lost 0 bases and J 8 bases, leaving 5 bases between the germline ends. CDR1 GTSNPN and CDR2 SVGIG come from the germline V gene (reference sequence). The chain's CDR3 is CAWSVGHTIYF. CDR3 sequence (DNA): TGTGCCTGGAGTGTAGGGCACACCATATATTTT.

This clonotype was seen at least ten times. The V call is TRBV4-3, the J call TRBJ1-5, with TRBD1 matching over 7 bases. Trimming cost V 2 bases and J 7 bases; bases outside gene matches: 5. This CDR3 comprises 14 residues. Germline assignment: CDR1 LGHNA and CDR2 YSLEER. This CDR3 is CASSQRTGDQPQHF. The DNA of the CDR3 is TGCGCCAGCAGCCAAAGAACAGGGGACCAGCCCCAGCATTTT.

This clonotype has a count of ten or more. This rearrangement joins TRBV6-5 to TRBJ2-5, with 10 bases matching TRBD2. V gave up 7 bases and J gave up 5 bases; unmatched junction bases: 7. The CDR3 is made up of 14 amino acids. Germline loops: CDR1 MNHEY, CDR2 SVGAGI. DNA of the CDR3: TGTGCCAGCACATTAGCGGGGGGTGCGGAGACCCAGTACTTC. It encodes CASTLAGGAETQYF.

This clonotype was observed many times. V is TRBV12-3 or TRBV12-4 and J is TRBJ1-1; tentative D call: TRBD1 (5 bases). The length of the CDR3 is 14 residues. V was pared by 6 bases and J by 5 bases, with 16 bases between. The CDR3 sequence is CASSIKGGVTEAFF. CDR3 nucleotides: TGTGCCAGCAGCATCAAGGGAGGGGTTACTGAAGCTTTCTTT.

There are many counts of this clonotype. The V and J genes are TRBV7-2 and TRBJ2-5; possible D gene TRBD2, 6 bases. CDR3 length: 17 amino acids. CDR1 is SGHTA, CDR2 FQGNSA, per germline. V was cut by 5 bases and J by 4 bases, with 23 bases left in between. CDR3 protein: CASSQPGGATRGETQYF. Here the CDR3 DNA reads TGTGCCAGCAGCCAACCCGGAGGGGCAACTAGAGGAGAGACCCAGTACTTC.

Note on this clonotype: At one end, the junction sequence differs from germline, possibly due to a read error. The chain recombines TRBV18 with TRBJ2-7, with 12 positions matching TRBD1. CDR3 length: 15 residues. CDR1 KGHSH and CDR2 LQKENI come from the germline V gene. The CDR3 protein is CASSPGTGGFYERYF. Here the CDR3 DNA reads TGTGCCAGCTCACCCGGGACAGGGGGCTTCTACGAGCGGTACTTC.

In its sample, this clonotype was seen many times. This chain uses TRBV7-2 with TRBJ1-6; D possibly corresponds to TRBD1 (6 bases). The V end was cut by 6 bases, the J end by 2 bases, with 14 bases between. Germline-derived CDR1 and CDR2 are SGHTA and FQGNSA. The CDR3 is 16 residues long. CDR3 sequence: CASSMGGAAYNSPLHF. CDR3 in DNA: TGTGCCAGCAGTATGGGGGGCGCGGCCTATAATTCACCCCTCCACTTT. Full variable domain (remainder filled in from reference TRBV7-2 and TRBJ1-6): GAGVSQSPSNKVTEKGKDVELRCDPISGHTALYWYRQSLGQGLEFLIYFQGNSAPDKSGLPSDRFSAERTGGSVSTLTIQRTQQEDSAVYLCASSMGGAAYNSPLHFGNGTRLTVT.

This clonotype was seen repeatedly, ten times or more. This rearrangement joins TRBV27 to TRBJ1-2; 8 bases align to TRBD1. The V and J ends lost 3 bases and 7 bases, in that order; junction bases with no gene match: 10. Germline V gene lookup returns CDR1 MNHEY and CDR2 SMNVEV (reference sequence). This CDR3 is 15 amino acids long. CDR3 sequence (DNA): TGTGCCAGCAGTTTTACCCCGACAGGGGAGATTGGCTACACCTTC. Protein product: CASSFTPTGEIGYTF.

The chain uses TRBV6-5 and TRBJ2-7; D unresolved. The CDR3 extends over 13 amino acids. V was trimmed by 4 bases and J by 0 bases, leaving 7 bases between them. CDR1 is MNHEY and CDR2 is SVGAGI in the germline V gene. The CDR3 DNA reads TGTGCCAGCAGTTCCTGGGCCTCCTACGAGCAGTACTTC. The encoded protein is CASSSWASYEQYF.

This clonotype was counted many times. The chain recombines TRBV5-1 with TRBJ2-7, with D unclear. Germline values: CDR1 SGHRS, CDR2 YFSETQ. This CDR3 comprises 13 residues. The germline V and J ends were trimmed by 5 bases and 4 bases, with 13 bases remaining between them. The CDR3 reads CASSDSDGYEQYF. CDR3 sequence (DNA): TGCGCCAGCAGTGACTCAGACGGGTACGAGCAGTACTTC.

This clonotype was observed at least ten times. This sequence joins TRBV5-1 and TRBJ1-5; D unclear. V was pared by 0 bases and J by 7 bases, with 14 bases between. The CDR3 is made up of 15 amino acids. The germline V gene encodes CDR1 SGHRS and CDR2 YFSETQ. The CDR3 nucleotides are TGCGCCAGCAGCTTGGATTCTGGGGTCTACCAGCCCCAGCATTTT. Its translation is CASSLDSGVYQPQHF.

This clonotype occurred many times. The rearrangement uses TRBV6-5 and TRBJ2-7; TRBD2 aligns across 10 bases. CDR1 and CDR2 from the germline V gene are MNHEY and SVGAGI. The CDR3 consists of 13 residues. V trimming: 6 bases; J trimming: 4 bases; junction bases outside the gene matches: 3. The CDR3 nucleotides read TGTGCCAGCAGGTTAGCGGGGGGTTACGAGCAGTACTTC. Its translation: CASRLAGGYEQYF.

This clonotype has at least ten counts. This rearrangement joins TRBV19 to TRBJ2-4, with TRBD2 matching 15 bases. Per the germline V gene, CDR1 is LNHDA and CDR2 is SQIVND (reference sequence). Losses at the gene ends were 5 bases for V and 6 bases for J; bases not matched to a gene: 14. The CDR3 totals 19 residues. The CDR3 region has the DNA TGTGCCAGTAGTCCCGCGCCCGCAGGACTAGCGGGGGGGAGAAACATTCAGTACTTC. Amino acids: CASSPAPAGLAGGRNIQYF.

The sample holds many counts of this clonotype. This sequence may be a read error, since a much larger clone differs from it by one base. The rearrangement uses TRBV29-1 and TRBJ2-7; TRBD2 matches 16 bases. Germline V gene lookup returns CDR1 SQVTM and CDR2 ANQGSEA. The CDR3 sequence is 18 residues long. With V trimmed by 7 bases and J by 3 bases, 15 bases remained unmatched. The CDR3 DNA is TGCAGCGCTGGGGTCGATTTGGGACTAGCGGGAGGGCGCTACGAGCAGTACTTC. It yields the protein CSAGVDLGLAGGRYEQYF.